This entry lists 3 T cell receptor beta chains sequenced from one sample in a study of T cell responses to AZD1222 COVID-19 vaccine. Clones were sequenced by immunoSEQ multiplex PCR, and TCRdb holds only the in-frame ones, with some missing. The sample contains around 150,000 clones, approximately 90% of which appear only once. The sequences come from peripheral blood, collected on day 0 of AZD1222 vaccination. Every receptor here comes from an adult in good health.

In this sample, this clone turned up once. V gene TRBV28 combines with J gene TRBJ2-7; D might be TRBD1 or TRBD2, each matching 7 bases. CDR1 and CDR2 (germline): MDHEN, SYDVKM. The CDR3 extends over 16 amino acids. V lost 10 bases and J 2 bases, leaving 24 bases between the germline ends. This CDR3 reads CATEGATRERAYEQYF. Written as DNA, the CDR3 is TGTGCCACCGAGGGGGCTACGCGGGAGAGGGCCTACGAGCAGTACTTC.

V usage is TRBV10-3 and J usage is TRBJ2-7; 9 positions match TRBD1. The germline gives CDR1 ENHRY, CDR2 SYGVKD. The CDR3 is 15 residues long. V was clipped by 4 bases and J by 4 bases; unmatched bases: 8. In nucleotides, the CDR3 is TGTGCCATCAGTGTGGGCGGGACAGGGCCATACGAGCAGTACTTC. Translating it yields CAISVGGTGPYEQYF.

The chain employs TRBV12-3 or TRBV12-4 and TRBJ2-2; possibly TRBD1 for D (5 bases). Trimming cost V 11 bases and J 14 bases, with 12 bases left between them. There are 9 residues in the CDR3. The DNA of the CDR3 is TGTGCCCCCCTATGGGGCCTGTTTTTT. This codes for CAPLWGLFF.